The rows below give T cell receptor beta chains drawn from one sample of a study of CD4+ T cells in melanoma. Sequencing used immunoSEQ multiplex PCR; TCRdb keeps in-frame clones, though not all of them. The data show approximately 14,000 clones, 75% to 90% seen once. Sequenced input: cells from a culture (not recorded whether cultured in vitro). These receptors all come from a human donor with melanoma. Each CDR3 is given with its conserved first and last residue. The D gene is left open where the match is weak. Clone size is shown for a subset of rows, as once, few, many or a class of expanded clone.

>TRBJ1-1|13|TRBD1|TRBV30|.
CARTGARNTEAFF
TGTGCCCGCACAGGGGCACGGAACACTGAAGCTTTCTTT
>TRBJ2-7|15|TRBD2|TRBV6-5|.
CATQLAGGTSYEQYF
TGTGCCACCCAACTAGCGGGGGGTACGAGCTACGAGCAGTACTTC
>TRBJ1-1|13|TRBD1|TRBV30|.
CAWSVGQGAEAFF
TGTGCCTGGAGTGTAGGGCAGGGGGCTGAAGCTTTCTTT
>TRBJ1-1|13|.|TRBV29-1|.
CSVPGVANTEAFF
TGCAGCGTCCCAGGGGTCGCGAACACTGAAGCTTTCTTT
>TRBJ2-3|14|.|TRBV2|.
CASSKDSSTDTQYF
TGTGCCAGCAGTAAGGATTCTAGCACAGATACGCAGTATTTT
>TRBJ1-5|14|.|TRBV19|.
CATIGRDYNQPQHF
TGTGCCACTATAGGCCGGGACTACAATCAGCCCCAGCATTTT
>TRBJ2-3|15|TRBD1|TRBV5-4|.
CASSLSGTGGDTQYF
TGTGCCAGCAGCTTGAGTGGGACAGGGGGTGATACGCAGTATTTT
>TRBJ1-6|15|.|TRBV5-1|.
CASSLEGGIYSPLHF
TGCGCCAGCAGCTTGGAGGGGGGAATCTATTCACCCCTCCACTTT
>TRBJ2-7|15|.|TRBV25-1|.
CASRGHTGKKDEQYF
TGTGCCAGTCGAGGTCATACGGGGAAGAAAGACGAGCAGTACTTC
>TRBJ2-2|16|.|TRBV7-3|few
CASSLLPTLNTGELFF
TGTGCCAGCAGCTTACTTCCGACACTGAACACCGGGGAGCTGTTTTTT
>TRBJ1-3|14|.|TRBV2|.
CASSLEFSGNTIYF
TGTGCCAGCAGCTTAGAGTTCTCTGGAAACACCATATATTTT
>TRBJ2-2|14|.|TRBV7-3|few
CASSLSGIDGELFF
TGTGCCAGCAGCTTAAGCGGGATCGACGGGGAGCTGTTTTTT
>TRBJ2-5|14|.|TRBV7-3|.
CASSPDPGKGTQYF
TGTGCCAGCAGCCCAGACCCCGGGAAGGGGACCCAGTACTTC
>TRBJ2-5|14|.|TRBV5-5|.
CASSLVRGGETQYF
TGTGCCAGCAGCTTGGTTCGTGGTGGGGAGACCCAGTACTTC
>TRBJ2-2|13|.|TRBV7-9|.
CASSLGIPGELFF
TGTGCCAGCAGCTTAGGTATACCCGGGGAGCTGTTTTTT
>TRBJ2-5|14|.|TRBV5-1|.
CASSSGLSGETQYF
TGCGCCAGCAGCAGTGGGCTTTCCGGGGAGACCCAGTACTTC
>TRBJ2-6|17|.|TRBV4-2|few
CASSQGTGKSGANVLTF
TGTGCCAGCAGCCAAGGCACAGGGAAATCTGGGGCCAACGTCCTGACTTTC
>TRBJ1-5|13|.|TRBV27|.
CASNSPWSLPQHF
TGTGCCAGCAACTCTCCCTGGTCTCTGCCCCAGCATTTT
>TRBJ1-1|15|.|TRBV5-4|.
CASSPSGQINTEAFF
TGTGCCAGCAGCCCTTCCGGGCAGATTAACACTGAAGCTTTCTTT
>TRBJ2-7|15|TRBD2|TRBV13|.
CASSLSTSGGYEQYF
TGTGCCAGCAGCTTATCGACTAGCGGGGGATACGAGCAGTACTTC
>TRBJ2-1|13|.|TRBV7-7|few
CASSSSEGNEQFF
TGTGCCAGCAGCTCGTCCGAGGGGAATGAGCAGTTCTTC
>TRBJ2-7|14|.|TRBV10-3|.
CAISESVINYEQYF
TGTGCCATCAGTGAGTCGGTGATAAACTACGAGCAGTACTTC
>TRBJ1-2|13|TRBD1|TRBV7-2|.
CASSSLQGKGYTF
TGTGCCAGCAGCTCCTTACAGGGGAAAGGCTACACCTTC
>TRBJ1-1|15|.|TRBV30|.
CAWTDTGQAGTEAFF
TGTGCCTGGACCGATACAGGGCAGGCGGGCACTGAAGCTTTCTTT
>TRBJ2-2|14|.|TRBV9|.
CASSVATETGELFF
TGTGCCAGCAGCGTAGCTACAGAGACCGGGGAGCTGTTTTTT
>TRBJ1-4|13|.|TRBV7-9|.
CASSSAQGEKLFF
TGTGCCAGCAGCTCCGCTCAGGGGGAAAAACTGTTTTTT
>TRBJ2-3|16|TRBD2|TRBV7-3|few
CASSYGTSGGTDTQYF
TGTGCCAGCAGCTACGGGACTAGCGGGGGCACAGATACGCAGTATTTT
>TRBJ1-1|13|TRBD1|TRBV10-2|.
CASSTGQGRKAFF
TGCGCCAGCAGTACTGGACAGGGCAGGAAAGCTTTCTTT
>TRBJ1-3|14|TRBD1|TRBV5-1|.
CASRGQVSGNTIYF
TGCGCCAGCAGGGGACAGGTGTCTGGAAACACCATATATTTT
>TRBJ2-7|16|TRBD1|TRBV4-1|few
CASSQGWRQGPGEQYF
TGCGCCAGCAGCCAAGGATGGAGACAGGGCCCTGGCGAGCAGTACTTC
>TRBJ2-1|15|TRBD2|TRBV9|.
CASSASGTSPNEQFF
TGTGCCAGCAGCGCATCCGGGACTAGCCCAAATGAGCAGTTCTTC
>TRBJ2-1|16|.|TRBV7-7|.
CASSLAGVGSYNEQFF
TGTGCCAGCAGCTTAGCGGGGGTGGGGTCCTACAATGAGCAGTTCTTC
>TRBJ2-3|14|.|TRBV6-5|.
CASSYSGITDTQYF
TGTGCCAGCAGTTACTCAGGGATAACAGATACGCAGTATTTT
>TRBJ2-1|11|.|TRBV29-1|.
CSVSNSDEQFF
TGCAGCGTCTCTAATAGCGATGAGCAGTTCTTC
>TRBJ2-5|13|.|TRBV5-1|.
CASREGTQETQYF
TGCGCCAGCAGGGAGGGTACACAAGAGACCCAGTACTTC
>TRBJ1-1|18|.|TRBV21-1|.
CASSKDRAPKQQGAEAFF
TGTGCCAGCAGCAAAGACAGGGCGCCGAAACAGCAAGGGGCTGAAGCTTTCTTT
>TRBJ1-5|15|.|TRBV5-6|.
CASSRGTYSNQPQHF
TGTGCCAGCAGTCGCGGGACTTATAGCAATCAGCCCCAGCATTTT
>TRBJ2-3|15|.|TRBV6-6|.
CASSYSARVTDTQYF
TGTGCCAGCAGTTATTCCGCGCGGGTCACAGATACGCAGTATTTT
>TRBJ2-1|13|.|TRBV6-6|.
CASSPGGYNEQFF
TGTGCCAGCAGCCCAGGCGGTTACAATGAGCAGTTCTTC
>TRBJ1-6|16|.|TRBV18|.
CASSPQGRPGLSPLHF
TGTGCCAGCTCACCACAAGGTCGTCCAGGGCTTTCACCCCTCCACTTT
>TRBJ1-4|14|.|TRBV2|.
CASRTQGVSEKLFF
TGTGCCAGCCGGACACAGGGTGTGAGTGAAAAACTGTTTTTT
>TRBJ2-6|14|.|TRBV6-1|.
CASRRPSGANVLTF
TGTGCCAGCAGGCGGCCCTCTGGGGCCAACGTCCTGACTTTC
>TRBJ2-3|16|.|TRBV5-4|once
CASSMIFKEGTDTQYF
TGTGCCAGCAGCATGATATTCAAAGAGGGCACAGATACGCAGTATTTT
>TRBJ2-3|14|TRBD1|TRBV27|.
CASRRQGPTDTQYF
TGTGCCAGCAGAAGACAGGGTCCCACAGATACGCAGTATTTT
>TRBJ1-6|15|.|TRBV18|.
CASSPVGGIDSPLHF
TGTGCCAGCTCACCAGTCGGGGGGATAGATTCACCCCTCCACTTT
>TRBJ1-5|16|TRBD1|TRBV4-1|.
CASSQAVAGGNQPQHF
TGCGCCAGCAGCCAGGCCGTCGCAGGGGGGAACCAGCCCCAGCATTTT
>TRBJ2-1|19|TRBD2|TRBV2|.
CASSATPGLAEFPYNEQFF
TGTGCCAGCAGTGCGACACCGGGACTAGCGGAGTTTCCCTACAATGAGCAGTTCTTC
>TRBJ1-1|13|.|TRBV7-2|.
CASSFFRTVEAFF
TGTGCCAGCAGCTTCTTCCGAACGGTTGAAGCTTTCTTT
>TRBJ2-1|15|.|TRBV30|.
CAWNAWGGRYNEQFF
TGTGCCTGGAACGCGTGGGGAGGCCGATACAATGAGCAGTTCTTC
>TRBJ2-3|15|.|TRBV9|.
CASSVVASDGDTQYF
TGTGCCAGCAGCGTAGTAGCTAGTGACGGGGATACGCAGTATTTT
>TRBJ2-7|14|.|TRBV5-4|once
CASSFGREGGEQYF
TGTGCCAGCAGCTTCGGCAGGGAAGGAGGCGAGCAGTACTTC
>TRBJ1-2|13|.|TRBV7-9|.
CASSFLANYGYTF
TGTGCCAGCAGCTTTTTGGCTAACTATGGCTACACCTTC
>TRBJ1-1|12|.|TRBV10-3|.
CATKTLNTEAFF
TGTGCCACGAAGACCTTGAACACTGAAGCTTTCTTT
>TRBJ2-2|13|.|TRBV6-5|.
CASSYREPRELFF
TGTGCCAGCAGTTACCGAGAACCCCGGGAGCTGTTTTTT
>TRBJ2-5|16|TRBD2|TRBV18|.
CASSPLGRGGQETQYF
TGTGCCAGCTCACCCCTCGGGCGGGGGGGCCAAGAGACCCAGTACTTC
>TRBJ2-3|13|.|TRBV4-2|.
CASSQDLSLAQYF
TGTGCCAGCAGCCAAGATTTGTCCCTTGCGCAGTATTTT
>TRBJ1-4|15|TRBD1|TRBV2|.
CATRDRAFFGEKLFF
TGTGCCACCCGGGACAGGGCCTTCTTCGGGGAAAAACTGTTTTTT
>TRBJ2-5|12|.|TRBV18|.
CASSPYQETQYF
TGTGCCAGCTCACCTTACCAAGAGACCCAGTACTTC
>TRBJ1-2|14|.|TRBV19|.
CASSITGTNYGYTF
TGTGCCAGTAGTATAACAGGGACTAACTATGGCTACACCTTC